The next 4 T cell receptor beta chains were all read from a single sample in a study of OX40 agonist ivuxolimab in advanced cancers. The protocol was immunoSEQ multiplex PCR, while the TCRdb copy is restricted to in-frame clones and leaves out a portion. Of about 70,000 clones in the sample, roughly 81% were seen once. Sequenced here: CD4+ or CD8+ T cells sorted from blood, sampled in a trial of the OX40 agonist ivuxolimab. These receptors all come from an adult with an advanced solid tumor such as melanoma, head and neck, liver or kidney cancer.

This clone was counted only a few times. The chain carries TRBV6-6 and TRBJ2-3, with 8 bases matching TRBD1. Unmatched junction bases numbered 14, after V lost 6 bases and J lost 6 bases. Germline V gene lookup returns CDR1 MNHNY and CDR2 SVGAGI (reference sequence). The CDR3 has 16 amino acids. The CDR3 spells CASRVQGGVGLDTQYF. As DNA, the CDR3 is TGTGCCAGCAGGGTACAGGGGGGAGTGGGCTTGGATACGCAGTATTTT.

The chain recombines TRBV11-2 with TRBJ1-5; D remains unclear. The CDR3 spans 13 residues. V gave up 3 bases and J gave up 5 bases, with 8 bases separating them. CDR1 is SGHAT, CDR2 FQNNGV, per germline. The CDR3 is CASSLRRDQPQHF. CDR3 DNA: TGTGCCAGCAGCTTGAGACGGGATCAGCCCCAGCATTTT.

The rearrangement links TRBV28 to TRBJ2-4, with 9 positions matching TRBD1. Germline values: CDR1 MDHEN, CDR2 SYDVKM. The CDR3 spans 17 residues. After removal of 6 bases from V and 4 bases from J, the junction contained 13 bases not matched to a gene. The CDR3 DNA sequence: TGTGCCAGCAGCCCAGGGACAGGGTATAGTGGAAAAAACATTCAGTACTTC. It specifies CASSPGTGYSGKNIQYF.

The CDR3 here is CASSQTGDYGYTF. For the CDR3, the DNA is TGCGCCAGCAGCCAGACAGGGGACTATGGCTACACCTTC. The J gene is TRBJ1-2, the V gene TRBV5-1; 8 bases fit TRBD1. The CDR3 has 13 amino acids. Germline V gives CDR1 SGHRS, CDR2 YFSETQ. V shed 4 bases, J shed 3 bases, and the junction held 2 bases outside the gene matches.